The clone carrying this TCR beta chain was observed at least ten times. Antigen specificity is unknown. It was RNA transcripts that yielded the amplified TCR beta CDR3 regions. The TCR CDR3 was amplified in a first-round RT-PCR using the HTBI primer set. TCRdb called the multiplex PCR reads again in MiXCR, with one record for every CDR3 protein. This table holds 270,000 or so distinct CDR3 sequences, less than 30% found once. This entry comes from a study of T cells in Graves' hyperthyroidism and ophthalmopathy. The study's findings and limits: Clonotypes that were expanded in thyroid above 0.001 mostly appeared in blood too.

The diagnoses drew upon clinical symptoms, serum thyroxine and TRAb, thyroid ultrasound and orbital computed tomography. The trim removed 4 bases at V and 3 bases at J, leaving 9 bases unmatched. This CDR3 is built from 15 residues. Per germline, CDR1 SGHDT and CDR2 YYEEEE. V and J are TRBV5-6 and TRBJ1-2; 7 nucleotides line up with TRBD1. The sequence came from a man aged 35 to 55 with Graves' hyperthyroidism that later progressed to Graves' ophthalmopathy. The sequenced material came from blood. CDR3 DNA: TGTGCCAGCAGCGTACCGGGACAGATCTACTATGGCTACACCTTC. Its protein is CASSVPGQIYYGYTF.